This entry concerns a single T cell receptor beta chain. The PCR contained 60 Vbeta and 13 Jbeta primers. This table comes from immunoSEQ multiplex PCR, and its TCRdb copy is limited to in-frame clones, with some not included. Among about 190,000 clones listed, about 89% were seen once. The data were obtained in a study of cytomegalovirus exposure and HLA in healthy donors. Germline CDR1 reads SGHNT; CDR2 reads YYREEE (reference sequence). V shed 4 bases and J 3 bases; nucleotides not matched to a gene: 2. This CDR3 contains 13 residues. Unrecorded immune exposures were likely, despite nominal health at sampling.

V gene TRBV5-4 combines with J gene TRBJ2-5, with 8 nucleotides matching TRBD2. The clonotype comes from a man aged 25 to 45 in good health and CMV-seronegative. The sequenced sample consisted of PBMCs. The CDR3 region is CASSHSGEETQYF. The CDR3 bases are TGTGCCAGCAGCCATAGCGGGGAAGAGACCCAGTACTTC.